This T cell receptor beta chain was recovered during a study of T-cell memory formation after mild COVID-19. As for the study in general: Largely, TCR clusters stayed within a single donor.

Trimming shortened V by 6 bases and J by 4 bases, and 12 bases separated the two germline ends. Germline CDR1 and CDR2: ENHRY and SYGVKD. The CDR3 contains 13 residues. Whole-study findings and limits: For contracting clones, CD4+ ones sat mainly in CM and EM, CD8+ in EMRA. The authors did not confirm SARS-CoV-2 specificity of second-wave clones peaking day 37.

About this clonotype: What it binds is not known.

MiXCR, applied by TCRdb to the 5' RACE reads, yields one record per CDR3 protein. The sample holds fewer than 450,000 distinct CDR3 sequences, approximately 24% seen once. Sequencing was performed on PBMCs or a T cell subset sorted from them (not recorded which). This chain uses TRBV10-3 with TRBJ1-2; TRBD1 is a possible D gene (6 bases). This clonotype originated in an adult woman who had mild COVID-19 (a few samples of this study predate the infection). Cell type and time point are not known. CDR3 coding DNA: TGTGCCATCAGCCTGGACAGACTCTATGGCTACACCTTC. Its protein product is CAISLDRLYGYTF.